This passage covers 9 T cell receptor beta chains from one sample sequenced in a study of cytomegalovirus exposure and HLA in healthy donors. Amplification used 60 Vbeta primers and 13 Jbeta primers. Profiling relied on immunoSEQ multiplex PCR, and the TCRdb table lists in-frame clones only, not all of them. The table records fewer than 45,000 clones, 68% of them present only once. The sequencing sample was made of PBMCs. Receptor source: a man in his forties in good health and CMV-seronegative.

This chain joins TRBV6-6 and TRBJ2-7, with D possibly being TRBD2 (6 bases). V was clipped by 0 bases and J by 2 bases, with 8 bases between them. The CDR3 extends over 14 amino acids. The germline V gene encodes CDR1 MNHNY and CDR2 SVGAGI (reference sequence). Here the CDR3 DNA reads TGTGCCAGCAGTTACTCTTGGGGGGCCTACGAGCAGTACTTC. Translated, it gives CASSYSWGAYEQYF.

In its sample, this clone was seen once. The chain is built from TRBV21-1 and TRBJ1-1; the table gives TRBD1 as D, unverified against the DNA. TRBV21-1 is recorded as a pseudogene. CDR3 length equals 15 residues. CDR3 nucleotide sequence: TGTGCCAGCAGCAAATCAATGGGCCCGCACACTGAAGCTTTCTTT. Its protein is CASSKSMGPHTEAFF.

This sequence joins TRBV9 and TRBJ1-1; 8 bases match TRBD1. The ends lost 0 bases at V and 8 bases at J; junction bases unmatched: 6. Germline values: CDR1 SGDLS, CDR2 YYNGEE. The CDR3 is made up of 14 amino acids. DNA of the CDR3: TGTGCCAGCAGCGTAGGACAGGGGAGCCAAGAAGCTTTCTTT. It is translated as CASSVGQGSQEAFF. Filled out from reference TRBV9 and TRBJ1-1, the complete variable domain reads DSGVTQTPKHLITATGQRVTLRCSPRSGDLSVYWYQQSLDQGLQFLIQYYNGEERAKGNILERFSAQQFPDLHSELNLSSLELGDSALYFCASSVGQGSQEAFFGQGTRLTVV.

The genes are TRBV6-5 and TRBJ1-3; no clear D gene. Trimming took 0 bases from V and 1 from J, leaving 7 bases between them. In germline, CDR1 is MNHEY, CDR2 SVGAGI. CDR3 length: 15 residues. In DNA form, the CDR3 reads TGTGCCAGCAGTTACTCTTCGGGGTCTGGAAACACCATATATTTT. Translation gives CASSYSSGSGNTIYF.

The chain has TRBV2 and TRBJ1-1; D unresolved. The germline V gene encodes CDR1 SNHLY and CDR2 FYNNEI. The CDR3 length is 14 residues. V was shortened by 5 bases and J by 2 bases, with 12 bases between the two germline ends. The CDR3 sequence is CASSSRLSNTEAFF. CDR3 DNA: TGTGCCAGCAGTTCTCGACTGAGTAACACTGAAGCTTTCTTT.

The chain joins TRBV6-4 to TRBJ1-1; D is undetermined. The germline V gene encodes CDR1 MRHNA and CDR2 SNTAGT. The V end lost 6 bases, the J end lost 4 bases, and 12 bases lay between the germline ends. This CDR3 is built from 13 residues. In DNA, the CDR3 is TGTGCCAGCAGCGAGGGAAGAGGCACTGAAGCTTTCTTT. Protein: CASSEGRGTEAFF.

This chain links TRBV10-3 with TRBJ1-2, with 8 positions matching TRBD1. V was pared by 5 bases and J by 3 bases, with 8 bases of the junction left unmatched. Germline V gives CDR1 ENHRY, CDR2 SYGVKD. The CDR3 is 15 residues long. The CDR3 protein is CAISLSDRGDYGYTF. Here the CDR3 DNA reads TGTGCCATCAGTTTATCCGACAGGGGAGACTATGGCTACACCTTC.

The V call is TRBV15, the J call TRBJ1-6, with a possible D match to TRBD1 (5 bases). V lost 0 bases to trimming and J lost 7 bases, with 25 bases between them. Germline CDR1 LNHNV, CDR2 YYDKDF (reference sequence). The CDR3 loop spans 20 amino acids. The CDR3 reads CATSRDFQRGSLYGNSPLHF. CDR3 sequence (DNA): TGTGCCACCAGCAGAGACTTCCAACGGGGGTCCCTGTATGGGAATTCACCCCTCCACTTT.

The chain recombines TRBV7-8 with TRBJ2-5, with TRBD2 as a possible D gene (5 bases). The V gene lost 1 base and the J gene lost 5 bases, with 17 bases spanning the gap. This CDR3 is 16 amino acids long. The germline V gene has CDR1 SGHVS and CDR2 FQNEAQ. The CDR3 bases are TGTGCCAGCAGCTTAGGCCCGGCGGGCCACGATGAGACCCAGTACTTC. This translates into CASSLGPAGHDETQYF.